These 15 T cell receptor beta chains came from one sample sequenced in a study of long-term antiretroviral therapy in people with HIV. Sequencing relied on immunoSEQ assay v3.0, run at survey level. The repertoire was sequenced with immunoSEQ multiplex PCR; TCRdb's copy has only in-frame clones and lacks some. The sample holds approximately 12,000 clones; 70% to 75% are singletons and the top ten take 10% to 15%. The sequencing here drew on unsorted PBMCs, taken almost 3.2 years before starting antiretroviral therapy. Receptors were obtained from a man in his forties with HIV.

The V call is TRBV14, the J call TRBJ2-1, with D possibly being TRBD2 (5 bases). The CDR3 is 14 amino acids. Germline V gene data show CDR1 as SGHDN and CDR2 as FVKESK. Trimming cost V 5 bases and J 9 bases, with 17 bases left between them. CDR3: CASSAPRAQGEQFF. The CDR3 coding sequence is TGTGCCAGCAGCGCTCCGAGGGCCCAAGGTGAGCAGTTCTTC.

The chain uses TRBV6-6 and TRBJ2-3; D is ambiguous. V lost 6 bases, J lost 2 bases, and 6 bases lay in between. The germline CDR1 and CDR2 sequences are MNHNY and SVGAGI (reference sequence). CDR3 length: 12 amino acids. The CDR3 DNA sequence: TGTGCCAGCAGACCCGACACAGATACGCAGTATTTT. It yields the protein CASRPDTDTQYF.

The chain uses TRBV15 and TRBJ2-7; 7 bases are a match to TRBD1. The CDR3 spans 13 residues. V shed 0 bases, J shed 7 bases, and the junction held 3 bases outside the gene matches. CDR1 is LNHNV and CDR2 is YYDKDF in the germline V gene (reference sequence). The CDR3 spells CATSRDLDREQYF. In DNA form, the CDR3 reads TGTGCCACCAGCAGAGATTTGGACAGGGAGCAGTACTTC.

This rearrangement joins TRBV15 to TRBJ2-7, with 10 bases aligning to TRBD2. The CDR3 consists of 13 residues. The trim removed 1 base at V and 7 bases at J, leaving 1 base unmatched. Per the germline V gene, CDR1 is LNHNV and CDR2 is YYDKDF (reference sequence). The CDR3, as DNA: TGTGCCACCAGCAGAGGGGGACTAGCGGAGCAGTACTTC. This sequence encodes CATSRGGLAEQYF.

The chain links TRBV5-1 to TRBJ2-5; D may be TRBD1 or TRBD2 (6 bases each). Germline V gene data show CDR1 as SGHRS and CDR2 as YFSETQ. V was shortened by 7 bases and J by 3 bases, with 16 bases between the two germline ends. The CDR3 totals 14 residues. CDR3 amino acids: CASGYGGGKETQYF. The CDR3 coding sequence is TGCGCCAGCGGATATGGGGGCGGGAAAGAGACCCAGTACTTC.

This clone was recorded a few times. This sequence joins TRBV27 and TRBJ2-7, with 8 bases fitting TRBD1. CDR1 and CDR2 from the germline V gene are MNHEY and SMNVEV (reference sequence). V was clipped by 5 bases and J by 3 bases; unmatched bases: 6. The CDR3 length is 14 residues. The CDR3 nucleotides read TGTGCCAGCAGTGCTAGACAGGGGATCTACGAGCAGTACTTC. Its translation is CASSARQGIYEQYF.

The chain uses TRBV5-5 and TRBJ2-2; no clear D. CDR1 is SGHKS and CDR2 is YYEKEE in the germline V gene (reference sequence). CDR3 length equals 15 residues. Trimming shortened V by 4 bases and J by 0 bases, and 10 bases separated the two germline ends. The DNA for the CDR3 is TGTGCCAGCAGCCCATGGACGGCGAACACCGGGGAGCTGTTTTTT. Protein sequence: CASSPWTANTGELFF.

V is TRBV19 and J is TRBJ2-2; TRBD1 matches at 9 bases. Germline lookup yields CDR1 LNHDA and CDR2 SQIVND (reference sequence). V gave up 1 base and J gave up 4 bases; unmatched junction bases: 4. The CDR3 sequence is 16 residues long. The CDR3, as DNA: TGTGCCAGTAGTATAGGATCGGGACAGGGCACCGGGGAGCTGTTTTTT. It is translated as CASSIGSGQGTGELFF.

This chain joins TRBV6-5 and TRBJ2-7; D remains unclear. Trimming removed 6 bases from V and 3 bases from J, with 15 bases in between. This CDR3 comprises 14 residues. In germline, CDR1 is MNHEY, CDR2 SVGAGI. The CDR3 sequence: CASRKLADVYEQYF. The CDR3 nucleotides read TGTGCCAGCAGGAAATTAGCCGATGTCTACGAGCAGTACTTC.

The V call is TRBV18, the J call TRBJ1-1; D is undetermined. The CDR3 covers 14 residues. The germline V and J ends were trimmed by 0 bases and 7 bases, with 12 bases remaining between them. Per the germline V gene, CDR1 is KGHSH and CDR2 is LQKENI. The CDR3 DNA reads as TGTGCCAGCTCACCACCGGATGCACGCCGTGAAGCTTTCTTT. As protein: CASSPPDARREAFF.

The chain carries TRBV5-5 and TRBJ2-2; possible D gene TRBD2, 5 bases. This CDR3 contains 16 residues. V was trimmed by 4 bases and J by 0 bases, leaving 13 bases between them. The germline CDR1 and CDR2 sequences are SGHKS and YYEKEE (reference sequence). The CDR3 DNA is TGTGCCAGCAGCCCGCGAGGGAGCTCGAACACCGGGGAGCTGTTTTTT. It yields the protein CASSPRGSSNTGELFF.

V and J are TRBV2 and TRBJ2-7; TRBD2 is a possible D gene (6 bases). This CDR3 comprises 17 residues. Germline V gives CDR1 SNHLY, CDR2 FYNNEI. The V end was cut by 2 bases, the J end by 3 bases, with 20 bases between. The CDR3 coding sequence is TGTGCCAGCAGTGAATTTTCCAGTCCTGGGACTCACTACGAGCAGTACTTC. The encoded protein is CASSEFSSPGTHYEQYF. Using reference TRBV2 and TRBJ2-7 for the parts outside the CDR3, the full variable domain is EPEVTQTPSHQVTQMGQEVILRCVPISNHLYFYWYRQILGQKVEFLVSFYNNEISEKSEIFDDQFSVERPDGSNFTLKIRSTKLEDSAMYFCASSEFSSPGTHYEQYFGPGTRLTVT.

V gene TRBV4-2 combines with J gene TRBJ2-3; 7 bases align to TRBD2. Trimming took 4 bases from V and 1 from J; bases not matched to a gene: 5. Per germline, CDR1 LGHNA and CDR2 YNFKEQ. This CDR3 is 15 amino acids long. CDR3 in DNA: TGTGCCAGCAGCCGGGAACGGGAGGGCACAGATACGCAGTATTTT. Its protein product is CASSREREGTDTQYF.

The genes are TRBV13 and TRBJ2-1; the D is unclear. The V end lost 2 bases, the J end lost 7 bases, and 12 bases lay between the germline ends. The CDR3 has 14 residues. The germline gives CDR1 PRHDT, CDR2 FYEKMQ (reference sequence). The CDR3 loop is CASSLRARGNEQFF. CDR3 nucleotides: TGTGCCAGCAGCTTAAGGGCCCGTGGGAATGAGCAGTTCTTC.

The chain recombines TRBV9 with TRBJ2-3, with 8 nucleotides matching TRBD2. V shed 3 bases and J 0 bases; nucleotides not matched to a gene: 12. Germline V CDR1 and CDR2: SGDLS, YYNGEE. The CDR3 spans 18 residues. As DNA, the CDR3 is TGTGCCAGCAGCGCCCATTGGGGGCTAGCGGGCAGCACAGATACGCAGTATTTT. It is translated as CASSAHWGLAGSTDTQYF.